What follows are 32 T cell receptor beta chains derived from one specimen sequenced in a study of shared T cell receptors in the human thymus (dated by TCRdb to the early 2020s). Library preparation used the immunoSEQ multiplex PCR assay. In its TCRdb copy, this immuneACCESS table keeps in-frame sequences only and misses some clones. Where compared with another copy, unresolved V genes explain less than half of these, and the others have no known cause. The sample table contains hundreds of thousands of clones; only one count was recorded for over 75% of them. The leading ten clones occupy 0.0094% of the sample. The same data also went into a second study, on human thymus T cells.

The sequenced sample consisted of thymocytes. All receptors derive from a boy less than two years old with a congenital heart defect. Donor details come from another sample of the same person, matched by shared clones.

This clone was seen just once. V and J are TRBV5-4 and TRBJ1-2, with TRBD1 identical over 11 bases. From germline, CDR1 is SGHNT and CDR2 YYREEE (reference sequence). J lost 4 bases, V lost 2 bases, and 1 base had no gene match. This CDR3 contains 14 residues. Here the CDR3 reads CASSLGTGGYGYTF. The CDR3, as DNA: TGTGCCAGCAGCTTAGGGACAGGGGGCTATGGCTACACCTTC.

The rearrangement joins TRBV11-2 to TRBJ2-7, with TRBD1 matching over 8 bases. In germline, CDR1 is SGHAT, CDR2 FQNNGV. J lost 4 bases, V lost 5 bases, and 22 bases had no gene match. This CDR3 contains 19 residues. The CDR3 nucleotides read TGTGCCAGCAGCCTACGTAACCGGGACAGGACCGGACCCCCTTACGAGCAGTACTTC. Translating it yields CASSLRNRDRTGPPYEQYF.

This clone came up once. The chain is built from TRBV5-1 and TRBJ2-1; 8 bases fit TRBD1. The CDR3 contains 15 residues. Trimming removed 4 bases from V and 8 bases from J; junction bases left unmatched: 11. Looked up from germline, CDR1 is SGHRS and CDR2 is YFSETQ. The CDR3 DNA is TGCGCCAGCAGCCCGCCGAGACAGGGGAAAGATGAGCAGTTCTTC. Protein: CASSPPRQGKDEQFF.

The rearrangement uses TRBV28 and TRBJ1-5; 11 bases agree with TRBD1. Germline CDR1 and CDR2: MDHEN and SYDVKM. J gave up 3 bases and V 5 bases, and 6 bases lay outside the gene matches. The CDR3 has 16 residues. The CDR3 spells CASSPGQGADNQPQHF. The CDR3 DNA follows: TGTGCCAGCAGTCCAGGACAGGGGGCCGACAATCAGCCCCAGCATTTT.

The chain couples TRBV28 to TRBJ2-3, with 10 positions matching TRBD2. The trim removed 6 bases at V and 4 bases at J, leaving 4 bases unmatched. Germline CDR1 MDHEN, CDR2 SYDVKM. The CDR3 has 14 residues. The CDR3 here is CASRLAGSADTQYF. The CDR3 DNA reads as TGTGCCAGCAGACTAGCGGGGTCGGCAGATACGCAGTATTTT.

The V and J genes are TRBV9 and TRBJ2-3; TRBD2 aligns across 7 bases. CDR3 length: 17 residues. Germline assignment: CDR1 SGDLS and CDR2 YYNGEE. V lost 0 bases and J lost 2; bases outside the gene matches: 9. The CDR3 loop reads CASSVVGGGGVTDTQYF. The CDR3 DNA follows: TGTGCCAGCAGCGTAGTCGGAGGCGGGGGTGTCACAGATACGCAGTATTTT.

The chain employs TRBV14 and TRBJ2-1, with D perhaps TRBD2 (5 bases). Per germline, CDR1 SGHDN and CDR2 FVKESK. The ends were cut back, 0 bases at V and 2 bases at J, with 20 bases in the middle. CDR3 size: 19 residues. DNA of the CDR3: TGTGCCAGCAGCCAAGATTGGGGTCTGGGGAGCCCTCCCTACAATGAGCAGTTCTTC. Translated, it gives CASSQDWGLGSPPYNEQFF.

The rearrangement joins TRBV7-9 to TRBJ2-5; TRBD2 agrees at 8 bases. Matching the DNA end better, TRBJ2-7 makes the J call doubtful. Germline V gene data show CDR1 as SEHNR and CDR2 as FQNEAQ (reference sequence). This CDR3 spans 15 amino acids. The CDR3 region has the DNA TGTGCCAGCAGCCCAGGGGTAGCGGGACCCTACGAGCAGTACTTC. This sequence encodes CASSPGVAGPYEQYF.

The genes are TRBV27 and TRBJ1-2, with TRBD1 matching over 8 bases. In germline, CDR1 is MNHEY, CDR2 SMNVEV (reference sequence). The CDR3 consists of 15 residues. After removal of 0 bases from V and 6 bases from J, the junction contained 6 bases not matched to a gene. CDR3 coding DNA: TGTGCCAGCAGTTTATCACAGGGGGACATACATGGCTACACCTTC. This gives the protein CASSLSQGDIHGYTF.

The V call is TRBV27, the J call TRBJ2-7; D perhaps matches TRBD2 (5 bases). CDR1 and CDR2 (germline): MNHEY, SMNVEV (reference sequence). The CDR3 contains 15 residues. Trimming took off 7 bases at V and 3 bases at J, with 19 bases between the two ends. CDR3: CASNLRGQGGYEQYF. The CDR3 DNA reads as TGTGCCAGCAATCTGAGAGGGCAAGGCGGCTACGAGCAGTACTTC.

V and J are TRBV4-3 and TRBJ1-1; D remains unclear. V was clipped by 4 bases and J by 3 bases, with 18 bases between them. Germline values: CDR1 LGHNA, CDR2 YSLEER. The length of the CDR3 is 16 residues. The CDR3 nucleotides read TGCGCCAGCAGCCGACGACCCACGGGAGTAGACACTGAAGCTTTCTTT. Protein product: CASSRRPTGVDTEAFF.

V is TRBV10-3 and J is TRBJ1-5; 7 positions agree with TRBD1. This CDR3 region has 15 residues. Germline CDR1 reads ENHRY; CDR2 reads SYGVKD. Trimming took 8 bases from V and 0 from J; bases not matched to a gene: 7. The CDR3 bases are TGTGCCATCTCAAACAGGGGCTATAGCAATCAGCCCCAGCATTTT. Amino acids: CAISNRGYSNQPQHF.

The V call is TRBV28, the J call TRBJ1-5, with TRBD1 identical over 7 bases. Germline V gives CDR1 MDHEN, CDR2 SYDVKM. Germline trimming cut 10 bases from V and 0 bases from J; bases unmatched to any gene: 6. The CDR3 spans 14 residues. The CDR3 DNA reads as TGTGCCAACCCGACAGGGCATAGCAATCAGCCCCAGCATTTT. Protein: CANPTGHSNQPQHF. The full variable domain, with the rest looked up from reference TRBV28 and TRBJ1-5, is DVKVTQSSRYLVKRTGEKVFLECVQDMDHENMFWYRQDPGLGLRLIYFSYDVKMKEKGDIPEGYSVSREKKERFSLILESASTNQTSMYLCANPTGHSNQPQHFGDGTRLSIL.

The J gene is TRBJ2-1, the V gene TRBV29-1; D not certain. Trimming took off 3 bases at V and 0 bases at J, with 18 bases between the two ends. Germline V gives CDR1 SQVTM, CDR2 ANQGSEA. The CDR3 length is 17 residues. The CDR3 is CSVDGTVTWSSYNEQFF. CDR3 bases: TGCAGCGTTGATGGCACCGTTACTTGGAGCTCCTACAATGAGCAGTTCTTC.

The rearrangement joins TRBV6-1 to TRBJ1-4; a weak D match, TRBD1 (5 bases). The CDR3 sequence is 17 residues long. From germline, CDR1 is MNHNS and CDR2 SASEGT. Trimming cost V 2 bases and J 7 bases, with 20 bases left between them. The CDR3 DNA reads as TGTGCCAGCAGTGAATGGGGGGAAGCGAACCTGAGTGAAAAACTGTTTTTT. Translated, it gives CASSEWGEANLSEKLFF.

This sequence joins TRBV2 and TRBJ1-1, with D possibly matching TRBD1 (6 bases). Deletions cut 6 bases from V and 6 bases from J, with 11 bases between. The CDR3 covers 12 residues. The germline V gene has CDR1 SNHLY and CDR2 FYNNEI. CDR3 bases: TGTGCCAGCAGCACAGGGTACGCTGAAGCTTTCTTT. It yields the protein CASSTGYAEAFF.

V usage is TRBV19 and J usage is TRBJ1-2; 7 positions match TRBD1. J lost 7 bases, V lost 7 bases, and 9 bases had no gene match. The CDR3 runs 13 residues. From germline, CDR1 is LNHDA and CDR2 SQIVND (reference sequence). The CDR3 DNA reads as TGTGCCAGTACCTTAGACAGGGAGAGTGGCTACACCTTC. Amino acid sequence: CASTLDRESGYTF. Full variable domain (remainder filled in from reference TRBV19 and TRBJ1-2): DGGITQSPKYLFRKEGQNVTLSCEQNLNHDAMYWYRQDPGQGLRLIYYSQIVNDFQKGDIAEGYSVSREKKESFPLTVTSAQKNPTAFYLCASTLDRESGYTFGSGTRLTVV.

The rearrangement joins TRBV6-6 to TRBJ2-1; 10 positions match TRBD2. The germline gives CDR1 MNHNY, CDR2 SVGAGI (reference sequence). The CDR3 has 16 amino acids. V lost 2 bases and J lost 8; bases outside the gene matches: 9. In DNA, the CDR3 is TGTGCCAGCAGTTACACAGCGGGGGGGGTTTCGGATGAGCAGTTCTTC. Its translation: CASSYTAGGVSDEQFF.

The rearrangement joins TRBV2 to TRBJ2-4, with 16 bases identical to TRBD2. Germline V gene sequence: CDR1 SNHLY, CDR2 FYNNEI. The CDR3 runs 16 residues. Trimming cost V 4 bases and J 16 bases; bases outside gene matches: 13. The CDR3 nucleotides are TGTGCCAGCAGTGGGGACCCGGGACTAGCGGGAGGGCCGGTTTACTTC. Protein sequence: CASSGDPGLAGGPVYF.

V and J are TRBV29-1 and TRBJ1-1; D is perhaps TRBD1 (5 bases). The V and J ends lost 7 bases and 1 base respectively, with 13 bases between them. The germline V gene encodes CDR1 SQVTM and CDR2 ANQGSEA. The CDR3 runs 13 residues. CDR3 DNA sequence: TGCAGCGGGGGGGAGGGCCGGAACACTGAAGCTTTCTTT. It is translated as CSGGEGRNTEAFF.

The CDR3 nucleotides read TGTGCCAGCAGCGTAGCTCCCCAGTACTTC. Its protein product is CASSVAPQYF. The chain recombines TRBV9 with TRBJ2-5; D is ambiguous. V was trimmed by 0 bases and J by 9 bases, leaving 3 bases between them. Per the germline V gene, CDR1 is SGDLS and CDR2 is YYNGEE. The CDR3 is 10 amino acids.

There are a few counts of this clone. The V gene is TRBV28, the J gene TRBJ2-7, with 7 bases fitting TRBD2. The CDR3 is 16 residues long. The V gene end was trimmed by 3 bases and the J gene end by 3 bases; junction bases not matched to a gene: 11. The germline V gene encodes CDR1 MDHEN and CDR2 SYDVKM. The CDR3 coding sequence is TGTGCCAGCAGTTTGCTTGCCGCGGGAGTAATCTACGAGCAGTACTTC. Its protein is CASSLLAAGVIYEQYF.

This chain connects TRBV4-1 to TRBJ2-3; 10 bases line up with TRBD1. Unmatched junction bases numbered 9, after V lost 0 bases and J lost 0 bases. There are 19 residues in the CDR3. Germline V gene sequence: CDR1 MGHRA, CDR2 YSYEKL. For the CDR3, the DNA is TGCGCCAGCAGCCAAGACGCGGACAGGGGGGTCCAGAGCACAGATACGCAGTATTTT. It specifies CASSQDADRGVQSTDTQYF.

V usage is TRBV25-1 and J usage is TRBJ2-5; tentative D call: TRBD2 (6 bases). The germline V gene encodes CDR1 MGHDK and CDR2 SYGVNS. The CDR3 runs 14 residues. V was clipped by 1 base and J by 10 bases, with 16 bases between them. The CDR3 DNA follows: TGTGCCAGCAGTGAATCTCGCGGGACCGCGAACCAGTACTTC. Protein product: CASSESRGTANQYF.

The rearrangement links TRBV19 to TRBJ1-5; 7 bases map to TRBD1. V shed 5 bases, J shed 3 bases, and the junction held 10 bases outside the gene matches. Germline V gene data show CDR1 as LNHDA and CDR2 as SQIVND (reference sequence). CDR3 size: 16 residues. The CDR3: CASSLQRTGNNQPQHF. The DNA of the CDR3 is TGTGCCAGTAGTCTACAAAGGACAGGCAACAATCAGCCCCAGCATTTT. Using reference TRBV19 and TRBJ1-5 for the parts outside the CDR3, the full variable domain is DGGITQSPKYLFRKEGQNVTLSCEQNLNHDAMYWYRQDPGQGLRLIYYSQIVNDFQKGDIAEGYSVSREKKESFPLTVTSAQKNPTAFYLCASSLQRTGNNQPQHFGDGTRLSIL.

V gene TRBV19 combines with J gene TRBJ2-1; no clear D. CDR1 and CDR2 (germline): LNHDA, SQIVND (reference sequence). This CDR3 contains 14 residues. V lost 5 bases and J 6 bases, leaving 14 bases between the germline ends. This CDR3 reads CASSPDSWRNEQFF. The CDR3 nucleotides read TGTGCCAGTAGTCCTGACTCGTGGCGCAATGAGCAGTTCTTC. Complete variable domain (other parts from reference TRBV19 and TRBJ2-1): DGGITQSPKYLFRKEGQNVTLSCEQNLNHDAMYWYRQDPGQGLRLIYYSQIVNDFQKGDIAEGYSVSREKKESFPLTVTSAQKNPTAFYLCASSPDSWRNEQFFGPGTRLTVL.

V gene TRBV13 combines with J gene TRBJ2-7; 9 nucleotides align to TRBD1. The CDR3 extends over 15 amino acids. V lost 4 bases and J lost 5; bases outside the gene matches: 9. Germline loops: CDR1 PRHDT, CDR2 FYEKMQ (reference sequence). The CDR3 nucleotides are TGTGCCAGCAGCTCACTCCGGGACAGGGAACACGAGCAGTACTTC. Translation gives CASSSLRDREHEQYF.

This CDR3 reads CAWSVWLAGGPKNIQYF. CDR3 nucleotide sequence: TGTGCCTGGAGTGTTTGGTTAGCGGGGGGGCCTAAAAACATTCAGTACTTC. The V call is TRBV30, the J call TRBJ2-4; 11 nucleotides agree with TRBD2. The CDR3 has 17 amino acids. Germline CDR1 GTSNPN, CDR2 SVGIG (reference sequence). Losses at the gene ends were 0 bases for V and 4 bases for J; bases not matched to a gene: 8.

The V and J genes are TRBV5-1 and TRBJ2-7; D perhaps matches TRBD2 (5 bases). Germline CDR1 SGHRS, CDR2 YFSETQ. Trimming pared 6 bases from V and 0 bases from J, leaving 16 bases between. The CDR3 extends over 15 amino acids. The chain's CDR3 is CASTMRRDSSYEQYF. In nucleotides, the CDR3 is TGCGCCAGCACCATGCGACGGGATAGCTCCTACGAGCAGTACTTC.

This sequence joins TRBV14 and TRBJ2-7; possible D gene TRBD2, 6 bases. This CDR3 has 13 residues. The V gene lost 4 bases and the J gene lost 2 bases, with 9 bases spanning the gap. In germline, CDR1 is SGHDN, CDR2 FVKESK. The CDR3 here is CASSPRGTYEQYF. CDR3 bases: TGTGCCAGCAGCCCCCGGGGGACCTACGAGCAGTACTTC.

V usage is TRBV28 and J usage is TRBJ2-3; 13 bases map to TRBD2. Looked up from germline, CDR1 is MDHEN and CDR2 is SYDVKM. V shed 5 bases and J 2 bases; nucleotides not matched to a gene: 4. This CDR3 comprises 16 residues. CDR3 loop: CASSTTSGRATDTQYF. The CDR3 DNA follows: TGTGCCAGCAGTACCACTAGCGGGAGGGCCACAGATACGCAGTATTTT.

This chain connects TRBV30 to TRBJ1-4; D is ambiguous. This CDR3 has 13 residues. The V end lost 5 bases, the J end lost 6 bases, and 13 bases lay between the germline ends. The germline V gene has CDR1 GTSNPN and CDR2 SVGIG (reference sequence). CDR3 residues: CAWARREDEKLFF. CDR3 coding DNA: TGTGCCTGGGCTCGAAGAGAAGATGAAAAACTGTTTTTT.